The rows below give T cell receptor beta chains drawn from one sample of a study of OX40 agonist ivuxolimab in advanced cancers. Using immunoSEQ multiplex PCR, the repertoire was profiled, and TCRdb retains in-frame clones only, with some absent. The table shows some 80,000 clones, with approximately 80% occurring only once. The sample in question was CD4+ or CD8+ T cells sorted from blood, obtained in a trial of the OX40 agonist ivuxolimab. These receptors were collected from an adult with an advanced solid tumor such as melanoma, head and neck, liver or kidney cancer. Both conserved end residues are part of each CDR3. Each record gives: D gene, V gene, J gene, clone size, CDR3 protein, CDR3 DNA. A D gene is named only where the DNA matches it firmly. Rows may omit the clone size; those that give it use once, few, many or a size class.

-	TRBV12-2	TRBJ2-2	-	CASRLPRRDSRTGGTGELFF	TGTGCAAGTCGCTTACCTCGCCGGGACAGCAGAACCGGGGGGACCGGGGAGCTGTTTTTT
-	TRBV5-1	TRBJ2-3	-	CASSRVRSANHDTQYF	TGCGCCAGCAGTCGCGTTCGGTCGGCCAACCATGATACGCAGTATTTT
-	TRBV6-1	TRBJ1-5	-	CASSVLGLAEPQHF	TGTGCCAGCAGTGTCCTTGGGTTGGCGGAGCCCCAGCATTTT
-	TRBV30	TRBJ1-5	-	CAWSVGTHSNQPQHF	TGTGCCTGGAGTGTTGGGACACATAGCAATCAGCCCCAGCATTTT
TRBD1	TRBV5-1	TRBJ1-2	-	CASSLRTGGKGYTF	TGCGCCAGCAGCTTACGGACAGGGGGCAAAGGCTACACCTTC
-	TRBV7-9	TRBJ2-3	-	CASSFIVAQYF	TGTGCCAGCAGCTTTATAGTCGCGCAGTATTTT
TRBD1	TRBV7-6	TRBJ2-1	few	CASSLGWRRRQGEYNEQFF	TGTGCCAGCAGCTTAGGCTGGAGAAGAAGACAGGGGGAATACAATGAGCAGTTCTTC
TRBD1	TRBV15	TRBJ1-4	-	CATSSIIQGRDEKLFF	TGTGCCACCAGCAGTATTATACAGGGGCGGGATGAAAAACTGTTTTTT
-	TRBV9	TRBJ2-1	once	CASSTKGFGSSYNEQFF	TGTGCCAGCAGCACTAAAGGATTCGGGAGCTCCTACAATGAGCAGTTCTTC
TRBD1	TRBV29-1	TRBJ1-5	-	CSVSTGDQPQHF	TGCAGCGTTAGTACAGGGGATCAGCCCCAGCATTTT
-	TRBV10-2	TRBJ1-6	-	CASSEFTGNSPLHF	TGCGCCAGCAGTGAGTTTACAGGGAATTCACCCCTCCACTTT
-	TRBV7-2	TRBJ2-7	-	CASSLDGLAPTYEQYF	TGTGCCAGCAGCTTAGATGGCCTAGCGCCGACCTACGAGCAGTACTTC
TRBD1	TRBV4-3	TRBJ1-4	-	CASSQGQGTGEKLFF	TGCGCCAGCAGCCAAGGACAGGGTACAGGTGAAAAACTGTTTTTT
-	TRBV29-1	TRBJ2-1	few	CSVKGWGIVNEQFF	TGCAGCGTAAAAGGCTGGGGAATCGTCAATGAGCAGTTCTTC
-	TRBV11-3	TRBJ2-7	-	CASSLAEAYEQYF	TGTGCCAGCAGCTTAGCTGAGGCCTACGAGCAGTACTTC
-	TRBV18	TRBJ2-7	-	CASSPRAGDSYEQYF	TGTGCCAGCTCACCGAGGGCAGGCGACTCCTACGAGCAGTACTTC
-	TRBV5-1	TRBJ2-3	few	CASSLFSGDTTDTQYF	TGCGCCAGCAGCTTATTTAGCGGAGACACCACAGATACGCAGTATTTT
-	TRBV7-6	TRBJ2-7	-	CASSPLLTGIYEQYF	TGTGCCAGCAGCCCCCTCCTTACAGGGATCTACGAGCAGTACTTC
-	TRBV6-5	TRBJ2-3	once	CASQGGPSTDTQYF	TGTGCCAGCCAGGGGGGGCCCAGCACAGATACGCAGTATTTT
-	TRBV15	TRBJ2-3	-	CATSKSTRGTDTQYF	TGTGCCACCAGCAAATCCACCAGGGGCACAGATACGCAGTATTTT
TRBD1	TRBV19	TRBJ1-2	once	CASSSDRRSNYGYTF	TGTGCCAGTAGTTCGGACAGGCGATCTAACTATGGCTACACCTTC
TRBD2	TRBV2	TRBJ2-5	-	CASRGENSGGRETQYF	TGTGCCAGCAGAGGAGAAAATAGCGGGGGGCGAGAGACCCAGTACTTC
TRBD1	TRBV28	TRBJ1-2	-	CASRQQGAHGYTF	TGTGCCAGCAGGCAACAGGGGGCGCATGGCTACACCTTC
TRBD2	TRBV10-2	TRBJ2-3	-	CASSNWGTSGRSTDTQYF	TGCGCCAGCAGTAATTGGGGGACTAGCGGGAGGAGCACAGATACGCAGTATTTT
-	TRBV19	TRBJ2-3	-	CASSSLAGRSTDTQYF	TGTGCCAGTAGTTCCCTTGCGGGAAGGAGCACAGATACGCAGTATTTT
-	TRBV7-2	TRBJ2-5	-	CASSLGTQSRETQYF	TGTGCCAGCAGCTTAGGGACACAAAGTAGGGAGACCCAGTACTTC
-	TRBV2	TRBJ2-5	-	CASNIRVETQYF	TGTGCCAGCAATATCAGGGTTGAGACCCAGTACTTC
TRBD2	TRBV7-8	TRBJ2-1	-	CASSLGLAGRNEQFF	TGTGCCAGCAGCCTCGGACTAGCAGGGAGGAATGAGCAGTTCTTC
TRBD1	TRBV4-1	TRBJ1-5	-	CASSPGGGNQPQHF	TGCGCCAGCTCTCCAGGGGGCGGCAATCAGCCCCAGCATTTT
-	TRBV5-1	TRBJ2-3	once	CASTQGSSTDTQYF	TGCGCCAGTACCCAGGGTTCCAGCACAGATACGCAGTATTTT
-	TRBV27	TRBJ1-1	-	CASSLRGWNTEAFF	TGTGCCAGCAGTTTAAGGGGCTGGAACACTGAAGCTTTCTTT
TRBD2	TRBV19	TRBJ2-2	-	CASSIVASGDGTGELFF	TGTGCCAGTAGTATAGTAGCTAGCGGGGATGGCACCGGGGAGCTGTTTTTT
-	TRBV7-9	TRBJ1-2	-	CASSLSITDTYGYTF	TGTGCCAGCAGCTTATCTATCACGGACACCTATGGCTACACCTTC
-	TRBV9	TRBJ2-1	-	CASSVEASYNEQFF	TGTGCCAGCAGCGTAGAGGCAAGCTACAATGAGCAGTTCTTC
-	TRBV2	TRBJ1-3	many	CASGSLLTGNTIYF	TGTGCCAGCGGGTCCCTGCTTACTGGAAACACCATATATTTT
-	TRBV18	TRBJ2-6	few	CASSPVGPTGSGANVLTF	TGTGCCAGCTCACCAGTGGGGCCAACGGGGTCTGGGGCCAACGTCCTGACTTTC
-	TRBV4-1	TRBJ1-2	-	CASSPWGGSNYGYTF	TGCGCCAGCAGCCCATGGGGGGGTTCTAACTATGGCTACACCTTC
-	TRBV7-9	TRBJ1-4	once	CASSPKEKLFF	TGTGCCAGCAGCCCTAAGGAAAAACTGTTTTTT
-	TRBV6-6	TRBJ1-4	once	CASSSEWASDGVFF	TGTGCCAGCAGTTCTGAATGGGCCAGCGATGGGGTGTTTTTT
-	TRBV7-9	TRBJ2-1	-	CASSKGASPDEQFF	TGTGCCAGCAGCAAGGGTGCGTCGCCGGATGAGCAGTTCTTC
-	TRBV18	TRBJ2-7	-	CASSRDTGSYEQYF	TGTGCCAGCTCACGTGACACGGGATCCTACGAGCAGTACTTC
-	TRBV7-6	TRBJ2-5	-	CASSLRASNVETQYF	TGTGCCAGCAGCCTAAGGGCTAGCAATGTGGAGACCCAGTACTTC
TRBD1	TRBV5-5	TRBJ1-2	-	CASSSGQGSGYTF	TGTGCCAGCAGCTCCGGACAGGGAAGTGGCTACACCTTC
TRBD1	TRBV28	TRBJ1-5	few	CASSSPTGGEQPQHF	TGTGCCAGCAGTTCGCCGACAGGGGGAGAACAGCCCCAGCATTTT
TRBD1	TRBV6-1	TRBJ2-7	-	CATRSPGQAYEQYF	TGTGCCACCAGAAGTCCGGGACAGGCCTACGAGCAGTACTTC
-	TRBV15	TRBJ2-3	-	CATSRDQGDTQYF	TGTGCCACCAGCAGAGATCAAGGCGATACGCAGTATTTT
-	TRBV19	TRBJ2-5	-	CASSIAPSAQETQYF	TGTGCCAGTAGTATCGCCCCTAGCGCCCAAGAGACCCAGTACTTC
TRBD2	TRBV29-1	TRBJ2-3	-	CSAPGSGGGTDTQYF	TGCAGCGCCCCCGGCAGCGGGGGGGGCACAGATACGCAGTATTTT
-	TRBV28	TRBJ1-2	-	CASSIQTDYGYTF	TGTGCCAGCAGCATACAGACAGACTATGGCTACACCTTC
-	TRBV4-1	TRBJ2-1	-	CASSQVGGGISYNEQFF	TGCGCCAGCAGCCAAGTGGGGGGAGGAATCTCCTACAATGAGCAGTTCTTC
-	TRBV15	TRBJ1-5	once	CATSRDDGTPYQPQHF	TGTGCCACCAGCAGAGATGACGGGACACCATATCAGCCCCAGCATTTT
-	TRBV15	TRBJ1-2	-	CATSRDSRAIKYGYTF	TGTGCCACCAGCAGAGACAGCCGCGCAATCAAATATGGCTACACCTTC
TRBD1	TRBV5-1	TRBJ1-6	-	CASNQGANSPLHF	TGCGCCAGCAATCAGGGGGCTAATTCACCCCTCCACTTT
TRBD1	TRBV28	TRBJ1-1	-	CASREQGVNTEAFF	TGTGCCAGCAGGGAACAGGGGGTGAACACTGAAGCTTTCTTT
-	TRBV7-6	TRBJ1-1	-	CASSYRENTEAFF	TGTGCCAGCTCCTACAGGGAGAACACTGAAGCTTTCTTT